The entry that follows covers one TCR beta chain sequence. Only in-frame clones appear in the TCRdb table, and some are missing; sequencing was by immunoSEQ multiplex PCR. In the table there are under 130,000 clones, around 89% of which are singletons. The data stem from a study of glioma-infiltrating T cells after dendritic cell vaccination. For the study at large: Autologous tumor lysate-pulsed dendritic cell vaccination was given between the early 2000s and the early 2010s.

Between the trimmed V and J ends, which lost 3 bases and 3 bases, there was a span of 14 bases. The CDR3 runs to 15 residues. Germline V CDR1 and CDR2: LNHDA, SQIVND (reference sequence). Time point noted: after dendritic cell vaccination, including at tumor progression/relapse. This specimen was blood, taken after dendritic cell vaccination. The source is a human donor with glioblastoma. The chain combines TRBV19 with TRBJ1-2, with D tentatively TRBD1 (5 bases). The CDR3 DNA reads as TGTGCCAGTAGTATGGCGGTAGGGGCGGACTATGGCTACACCTTC. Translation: CASSMAVGADYGYTF.